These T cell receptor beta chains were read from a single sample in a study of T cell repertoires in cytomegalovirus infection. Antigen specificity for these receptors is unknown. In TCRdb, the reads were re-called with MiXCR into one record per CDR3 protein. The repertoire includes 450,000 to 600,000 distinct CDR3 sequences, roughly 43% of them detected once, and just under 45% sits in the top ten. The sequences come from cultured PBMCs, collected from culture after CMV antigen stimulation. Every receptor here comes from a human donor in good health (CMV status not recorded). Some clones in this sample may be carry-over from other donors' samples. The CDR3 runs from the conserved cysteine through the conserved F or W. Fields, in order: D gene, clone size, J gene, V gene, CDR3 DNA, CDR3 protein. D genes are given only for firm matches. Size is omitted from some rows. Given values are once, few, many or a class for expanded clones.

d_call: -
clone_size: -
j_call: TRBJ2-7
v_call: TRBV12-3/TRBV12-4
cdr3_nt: TGTGCCAGCAGCCAGGGAGTACTCGAGCAGTACTTC
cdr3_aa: CASSQGVLEQYF

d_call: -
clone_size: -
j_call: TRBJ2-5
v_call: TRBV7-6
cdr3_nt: TGTGCCAGCAGCTTAGCCTACAGGGTTCGGGAGACCCAGTACTTC
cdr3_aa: CASSLAYRVRETQYF

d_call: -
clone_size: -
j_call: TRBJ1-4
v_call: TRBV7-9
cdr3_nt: TGTGCCAGCAGCTTAGGCATGTCTTATGAAAAACTGTTTTTT
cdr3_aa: CASSLGMSYEKLFF

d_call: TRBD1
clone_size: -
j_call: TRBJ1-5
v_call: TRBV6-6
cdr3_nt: TGTGCCAGCAGTTGGCCGGGACAGCTCAATCAGCCCCAGCATTTT
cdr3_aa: CASSWPGQLNQPQHF

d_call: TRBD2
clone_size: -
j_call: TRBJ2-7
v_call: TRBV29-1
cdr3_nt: TGCAGCGTTGAATCCAGCGGGAGGGACCACGAGCAGTACTTC
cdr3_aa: CSVESSGRDHEQYF

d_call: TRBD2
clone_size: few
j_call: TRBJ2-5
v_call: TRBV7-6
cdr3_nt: TGTGCCAGCAGCCGGGGACTAGCTCACGCCCCGTCGGAGACCCAGTACTTC
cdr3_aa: CASSRGLAHAPSETQYF

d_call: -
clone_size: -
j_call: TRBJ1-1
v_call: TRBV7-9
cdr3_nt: TGTGCCAGCAGCCGCTCTCAGGCGGGCACTGAAGCTTTCTTT
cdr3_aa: CASSRSQAGTEAFF

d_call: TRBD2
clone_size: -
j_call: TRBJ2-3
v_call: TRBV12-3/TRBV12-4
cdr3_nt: TGTGCCAGCAGGGGGCGGGGGGGTTCCGGGGGCACAGATACGCAGTATTTT
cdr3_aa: CASRGRGGSGGTDTQYF

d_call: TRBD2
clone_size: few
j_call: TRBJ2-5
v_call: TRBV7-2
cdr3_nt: TGTGCCAGCAGCTTAGCGGGGAGGGCCCGGGGGACCCAGTACTTC
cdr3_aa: CASSLAGRARGTQYF

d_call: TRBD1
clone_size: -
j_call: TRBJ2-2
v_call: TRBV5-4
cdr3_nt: TGTGCCAGCAGCCGTCGACAGGGGCTGGCCGGGGAGCTGTTTTTT
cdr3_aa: CASSRRQGLAGELFF

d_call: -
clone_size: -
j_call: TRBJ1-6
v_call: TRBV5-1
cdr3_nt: TGCGCCAGCAGCTTCGTTGCAGGGGACGGCTCACCCCTCCACTTT
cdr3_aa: CASSFVAGDGSPLHF

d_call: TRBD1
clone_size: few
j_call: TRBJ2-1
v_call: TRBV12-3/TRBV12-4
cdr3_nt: TGTGCCAGCAGGCTTCCCAGGGGGTTTTACAATGAGCAGTTCTTC
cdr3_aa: CASRLPRGFYNEQFF

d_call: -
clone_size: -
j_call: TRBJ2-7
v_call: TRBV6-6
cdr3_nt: TGTGCCAGCAGTTACTCGGGGGGCTCCTTGAACGAGCAGTACTTC
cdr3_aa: CASSYSGGSLNEQYF

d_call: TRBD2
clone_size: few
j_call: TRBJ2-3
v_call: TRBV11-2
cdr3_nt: TGTGCCAGCAGCTTAGGCCCTAGCGGGAGGACAGATACGCAGTATTTT
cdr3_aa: CASSLGPSGRTDTQYF

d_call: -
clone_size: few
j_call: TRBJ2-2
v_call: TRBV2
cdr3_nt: TGTGCCAGCAGTGAGTGGGACTCCCAAACCGGGGAGCTGTTTTTT
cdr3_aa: CASSEWDSQTGELFF

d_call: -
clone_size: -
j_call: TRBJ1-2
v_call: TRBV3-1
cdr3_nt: TGTGCCAGCAGCCAAAGGGGAGCTAACTATGGCTACACCTTC
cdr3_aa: CASSQRGANYGYTF

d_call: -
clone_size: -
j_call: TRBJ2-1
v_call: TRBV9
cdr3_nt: TGTGCCAGCAGCGTAGGCGGGGTGAACAATGAGCAGTTCTTC
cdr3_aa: CASSVGGVNNEQFF

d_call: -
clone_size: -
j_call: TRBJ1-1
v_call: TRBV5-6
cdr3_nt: TGTGCCAGCAGCCCCCTCCCGACAGTCATGAACACTGAAGCTTTCTTT
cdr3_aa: CASSPLPTVMNTEAFF

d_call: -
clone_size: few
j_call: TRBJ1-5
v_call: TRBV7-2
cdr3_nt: TGTGCCAGCAGCTCACCTACGCAGGGCCAGCCCCAGCATTTT
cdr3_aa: CASSSPTQGQPQHF

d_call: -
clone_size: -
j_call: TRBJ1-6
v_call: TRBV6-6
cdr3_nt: TGTGCCAGCAGTTACTCGGGCAGCCAGCCAAATAATTCACCCCTCCACTTT
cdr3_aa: CASSYSGSQPNNSPLHF

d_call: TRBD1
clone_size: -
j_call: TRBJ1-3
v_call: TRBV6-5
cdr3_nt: TGTGCCAGCACCCCCTCGACAGGGGGCCATGGAAACACCATATATTTT
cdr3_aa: CASTPSTGGHGNTIYF

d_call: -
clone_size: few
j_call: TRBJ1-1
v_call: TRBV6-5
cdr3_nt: TGTGCCAGCAGTTACTCGGTTGGGGCCAGAGGGCACACTGAAGCTTTCTTT
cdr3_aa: CASSYSVGARGHTEAFF

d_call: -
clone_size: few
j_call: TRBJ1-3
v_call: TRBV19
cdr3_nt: TGTGCCAGCGACCAGGGGGGAAACACCATATATTTT
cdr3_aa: CASDQGGNTIYF

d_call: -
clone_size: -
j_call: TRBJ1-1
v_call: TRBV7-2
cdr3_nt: TGTGCCAGCAGCTTAGCCGGGGGGGTTTATTCTGAAGCTTTCTTT
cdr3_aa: CASSLAGGVYSEAFF

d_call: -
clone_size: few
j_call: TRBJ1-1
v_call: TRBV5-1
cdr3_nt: TGCGCCAGCAGCGGAAGGACAGCAAGCACTGAAGCTTTCTTT
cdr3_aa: CASSGRTASTEAFF

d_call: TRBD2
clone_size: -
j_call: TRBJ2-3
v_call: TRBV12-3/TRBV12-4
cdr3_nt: TGTGCCAGCAGTTTACGGGGAGGGGTCGATACGCAGTATTTT
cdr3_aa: CASSLRGGVDTQYF

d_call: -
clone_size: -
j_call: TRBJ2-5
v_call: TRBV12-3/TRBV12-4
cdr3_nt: TGTGCCAGCAGTTCACGGTGGAGGGTCCAAGAGACCCAGTACTTC
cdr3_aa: CASSSRWRVQETQYF

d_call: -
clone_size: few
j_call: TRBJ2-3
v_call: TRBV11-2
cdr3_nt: TGTGCCAGCAGCTTTACGACTAGCACAGATACGCAGTATTTT
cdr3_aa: CASSFTTSTDTQYF

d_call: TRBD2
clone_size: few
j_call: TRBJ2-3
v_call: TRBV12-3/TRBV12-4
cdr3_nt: TGTGCCAGCAGTTCGGGACTAGCGGAAAGCACAGATACGCAGTATTTT
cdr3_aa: CASSSGLAESTDTQYF

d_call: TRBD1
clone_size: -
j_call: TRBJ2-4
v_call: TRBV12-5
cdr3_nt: TGTGCTAGTGGGGGGACAGGGGTAGCCAAAAACATTCAGTACTTC
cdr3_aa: CASGGTGVAKNIQYF

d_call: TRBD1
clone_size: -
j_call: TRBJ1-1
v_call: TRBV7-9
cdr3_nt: TGTGCCAGCAGCATTAGCCCTACAGGGGAGAACACTGAAGCTTTCTTT
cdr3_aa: CASSISPTGENTEAFF

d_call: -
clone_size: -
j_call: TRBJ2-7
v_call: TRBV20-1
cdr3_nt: TGCAGTTCGAACGGACAGAGCTACGAGCAGTACTTC
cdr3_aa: CSSNGQSYEQYF

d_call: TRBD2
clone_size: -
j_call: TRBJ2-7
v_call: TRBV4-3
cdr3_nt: TGCGCCAGCAGCCAAACCCTCGGGGGGGCCTACGAGCAGTACTTC
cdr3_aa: CASSQTLGGAYEQYF

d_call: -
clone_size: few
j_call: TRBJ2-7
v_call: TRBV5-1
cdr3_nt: TGCGCCAGCAGCTTGGGCGCGACAGTCTCCTACGAGCAGTACTTC
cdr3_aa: CASSLGATVSYEQYF

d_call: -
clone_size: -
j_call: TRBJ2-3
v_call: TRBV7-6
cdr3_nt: TGTGCCAGCAGCGCCAACAGTCCTCTGCAGTATTTT
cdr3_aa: CASSANSPLQYF